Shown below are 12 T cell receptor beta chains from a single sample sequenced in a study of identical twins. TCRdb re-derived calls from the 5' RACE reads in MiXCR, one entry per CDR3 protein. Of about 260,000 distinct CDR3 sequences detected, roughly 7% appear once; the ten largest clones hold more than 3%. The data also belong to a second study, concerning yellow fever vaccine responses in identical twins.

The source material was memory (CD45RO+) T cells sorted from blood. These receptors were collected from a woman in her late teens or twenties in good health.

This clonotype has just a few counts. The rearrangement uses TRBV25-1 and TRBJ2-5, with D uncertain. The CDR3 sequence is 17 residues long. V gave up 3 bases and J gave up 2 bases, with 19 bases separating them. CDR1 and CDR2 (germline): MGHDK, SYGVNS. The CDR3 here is CASSDPQSRQIQETQYF. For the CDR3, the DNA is TGTGCCAGCAGTGATCCCCAATCAAGGCAGATTCAAGAGACCCAGTACTTC.

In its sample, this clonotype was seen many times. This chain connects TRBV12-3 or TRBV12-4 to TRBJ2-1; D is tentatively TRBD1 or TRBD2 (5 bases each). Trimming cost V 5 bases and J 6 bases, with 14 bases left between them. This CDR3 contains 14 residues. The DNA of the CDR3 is TGTGCCAGCAGTCGACGGGCTGGGGGCAATGAGCAGTTCTTC. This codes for CASSRRAGGNEQFF.

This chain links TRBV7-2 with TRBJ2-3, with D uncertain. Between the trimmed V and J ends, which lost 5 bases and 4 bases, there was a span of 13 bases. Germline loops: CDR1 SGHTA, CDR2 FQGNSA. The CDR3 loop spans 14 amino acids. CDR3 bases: TGTGCCAGCAGCCCCTGGACCTTACCAGATACGCAGTATTTT. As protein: CASSPWTLPDTQYF.

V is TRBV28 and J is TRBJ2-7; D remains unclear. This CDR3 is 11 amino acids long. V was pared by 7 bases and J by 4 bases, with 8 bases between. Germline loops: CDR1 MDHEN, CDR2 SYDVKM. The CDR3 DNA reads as TGTGCCAGCACCAAGAATTACGAGCAGTACTTC. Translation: CASTKNYEQYF.

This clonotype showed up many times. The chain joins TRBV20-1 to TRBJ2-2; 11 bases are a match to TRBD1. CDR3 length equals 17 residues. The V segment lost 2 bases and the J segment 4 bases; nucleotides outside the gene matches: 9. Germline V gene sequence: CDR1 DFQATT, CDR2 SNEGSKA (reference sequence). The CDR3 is CSARITGQGATTGELFF. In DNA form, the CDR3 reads TGCAGTGCTAGAATAACAGGACAGGGGGCCACCACCGGGGAGCTGTTTTTT.

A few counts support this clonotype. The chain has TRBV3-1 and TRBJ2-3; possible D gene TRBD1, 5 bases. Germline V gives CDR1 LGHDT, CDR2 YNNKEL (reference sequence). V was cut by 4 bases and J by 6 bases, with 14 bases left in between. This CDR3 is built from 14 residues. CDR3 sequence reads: CASSLQGSQDTQYF. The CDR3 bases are TGTGCCAGCAGCCTCCAGGGCTCTCAGGATACGCAGTATTTT.

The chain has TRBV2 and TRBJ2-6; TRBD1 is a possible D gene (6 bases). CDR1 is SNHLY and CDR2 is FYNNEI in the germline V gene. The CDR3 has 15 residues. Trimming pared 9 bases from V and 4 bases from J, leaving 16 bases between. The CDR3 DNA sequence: TGTGCCAGTACACTACAGGGTTCAGGGGCCAACGTCCTGACTTTC. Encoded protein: CASTLQGSGANVLTF.

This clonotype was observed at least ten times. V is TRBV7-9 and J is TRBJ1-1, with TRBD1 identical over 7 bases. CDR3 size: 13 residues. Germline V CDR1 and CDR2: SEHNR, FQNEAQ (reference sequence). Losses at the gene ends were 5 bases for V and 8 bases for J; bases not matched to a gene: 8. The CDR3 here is CASSPDRASEAFF. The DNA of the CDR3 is TGTGCCAGCAGCCCCGACAGGGCTTCCGAAGCTTTCTTT. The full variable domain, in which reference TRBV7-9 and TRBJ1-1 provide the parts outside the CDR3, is DTGVSQNPRHKITKRGQNVTFRCDPISEHNRLYWYRQTLGQGPEFLTYFQNEAQLEKSRLLSDRFSAERPKGSFSTLEIQRTEQGDSAMYLCASSPDRASEAFFGQGTRLTVV.

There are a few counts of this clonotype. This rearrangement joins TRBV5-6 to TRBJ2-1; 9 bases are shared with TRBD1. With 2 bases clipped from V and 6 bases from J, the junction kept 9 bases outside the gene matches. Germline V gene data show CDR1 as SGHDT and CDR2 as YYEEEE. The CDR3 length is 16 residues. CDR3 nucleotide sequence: TGTGCCAGCAGCTTACCCGGGACAGGGACAATCAATGAGCAGTTCTTC. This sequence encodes CASSLPGTGTINEQFF.

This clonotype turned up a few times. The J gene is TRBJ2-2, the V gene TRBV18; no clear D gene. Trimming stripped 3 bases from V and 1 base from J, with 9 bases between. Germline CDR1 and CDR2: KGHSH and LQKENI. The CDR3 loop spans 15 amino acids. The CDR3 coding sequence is TGTGCCAGCTCACCGGTACAGCTGAACACCGGGGAGCTGTTTTTT. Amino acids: CASSPVQLNTGELFF.

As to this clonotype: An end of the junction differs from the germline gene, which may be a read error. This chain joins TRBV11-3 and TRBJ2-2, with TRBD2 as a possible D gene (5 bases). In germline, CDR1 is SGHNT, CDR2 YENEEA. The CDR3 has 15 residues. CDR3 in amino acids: CASSLGAQNTGELFF. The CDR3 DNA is TGTGCCAGCAGCTTAGGGGCCCAGAACACCGGGGAGCTGTTTTTC.

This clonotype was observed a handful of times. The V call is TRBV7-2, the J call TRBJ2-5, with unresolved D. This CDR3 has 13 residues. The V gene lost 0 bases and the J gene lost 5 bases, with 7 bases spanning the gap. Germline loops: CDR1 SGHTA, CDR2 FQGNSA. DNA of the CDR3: TGTGCCAGCAGCTTAGCCCCACTGGAGACCCAGTACTTC. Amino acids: CASSLAPLETQYF.